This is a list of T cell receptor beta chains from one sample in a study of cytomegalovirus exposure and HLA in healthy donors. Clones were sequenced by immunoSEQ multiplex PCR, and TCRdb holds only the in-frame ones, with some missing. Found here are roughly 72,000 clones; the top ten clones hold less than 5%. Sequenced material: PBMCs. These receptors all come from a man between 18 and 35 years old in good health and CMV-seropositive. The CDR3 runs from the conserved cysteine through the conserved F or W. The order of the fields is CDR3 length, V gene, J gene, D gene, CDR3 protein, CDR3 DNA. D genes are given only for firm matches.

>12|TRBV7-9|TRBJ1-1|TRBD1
CASSSGTAEAFF
TGTGCCAGCAGCTCCGGGACAGCTGAAGCTTTCTTT
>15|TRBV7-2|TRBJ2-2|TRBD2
CASTLRGGVTGELFF
TGTGCCAGCACCCTACGGGGGGGCGTCACCGGGGAGCTGTTTTTT
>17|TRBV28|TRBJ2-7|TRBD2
CASSFGPGLADAYEQYF
TGTGCCAGCAGTTTCGGCCCCGGACTAGCGGACGCGTACGAGCAGTACTTC
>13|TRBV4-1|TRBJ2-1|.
CASSQDTSDEQFF
TGCGCCAGCAGCCAAGATACCAGCGATGAGCAGTTCTTC
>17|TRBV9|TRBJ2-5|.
CASSVAIGQLREETQYF
TGTGCCAGCAGCGTAGCGATAGGACAGCTGCGGGAAGAGACCCAGTACTTC
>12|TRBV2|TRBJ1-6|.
CASRSPGRPLHF
TGTGCCAGCAGATCCCCGGGGAGGCCCCTCCACTTT
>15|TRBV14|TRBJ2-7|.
CASSPSGVTPYEQYF
TGTGCCAGCAGCCCGTCAGGGGTTACCCCCTACGAGCAGTACTTC
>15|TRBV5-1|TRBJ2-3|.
CASSLEQGNTDTQYF
TGCGCCAGCAGCTTGGAGCAGGGCAACACAGATACGCAGTATTTT
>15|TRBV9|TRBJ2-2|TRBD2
CASSVESSGSGELFF
TGTGCCAGCAGCGTAGAGAGTAGCGGGAGTGGGGAGCTGTTTTTT
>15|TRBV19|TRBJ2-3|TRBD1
CASSMTGVEADTQYF
TGTGCCAGTAGTATGACAGGGGTTGAGGCAGATACGCAGTATTTT
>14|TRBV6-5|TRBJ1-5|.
CASSSGQTNQPQHF
TGTGCCAGCAGTTCCGGACAGACTAATCAGCCCCAGCATTTT
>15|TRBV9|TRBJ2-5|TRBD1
CASSVASTGLETQYF
TGTGCCAGCAGCGTCGCCTCGACAGGGTTGGAGACCCAGTACTTC
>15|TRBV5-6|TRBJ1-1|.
CASSRGGASGWMAFF
TGTGCCAGCAGTCGGGGGGGGGCATCCGGGTGGATGGCTTTCTTT
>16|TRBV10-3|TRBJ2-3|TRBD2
CAISEGLAGVGDTQYF
TGTGCCATCAGTGAGGGACTAGCGGGAGTCGGAGATACGCAGTATTTT
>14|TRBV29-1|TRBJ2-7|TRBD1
CSVTPGQGGHEQYF
TGCAGCGTTACCCCGGGACAGGGTGGCCACGAGCAGTACTTC
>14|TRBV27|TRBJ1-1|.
CASSPGGLNTEAFF
TGTGCCAGCAGTCCCGGAGGCTTAAACACTGAAGCTTTCTTT
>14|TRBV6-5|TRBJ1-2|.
CASSYSEGTYGYTF
TGTGCCAGCAGTTACTCGGAGGGCACCTATGGCTACACCTTC
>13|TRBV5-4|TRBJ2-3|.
CASSYQGGDTQYF
TGTGCCAGCAGCTATCAGGGGGGAGATACGCAGTATTTT
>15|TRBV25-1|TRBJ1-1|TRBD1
CASSDTGVGNTEAFF
TGTGCCAGCAGTGACACAGGGGTTGGGAACACTGAAGCTTTCTTT
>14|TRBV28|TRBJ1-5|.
CASSFSLRGSPQHF
TGTGCCAGCAGTTTCTCCCTTAGGGGGTCGCCCCAGCATTTT
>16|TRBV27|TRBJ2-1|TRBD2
CASSTRLAGSYNEQFF
TGTGCCAGCAGTACCCGACTAGCGGGGTCCTACAATGAGCAGTTCTTC
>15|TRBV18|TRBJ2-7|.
CASSQEQLSSYEQYF
TGTGCCAGCTCACAGGAGCAGCTGAGCTCCTACGAGCAGTACTTC
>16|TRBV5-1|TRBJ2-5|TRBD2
CASSLGGTIRRETQYF
TGCGCCAGCAGCTTGGGAGGGACTATTAGACGGGAGACCCAGTACTTC
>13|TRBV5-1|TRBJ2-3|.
CASSPTTADTQYF
TGCGCCAGCAGCCCTACGACAGCAGATACGCAGTATTTT
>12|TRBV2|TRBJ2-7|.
CASHSPVDEQYF
TGTGCCAGTCATTCTCCGGTTGACGAGCAGTACTTC
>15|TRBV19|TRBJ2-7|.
CAVQVTTASSYEQYF
TGTGCCGTGCAGGTTACGACAGCTTCGTCCTACGAGCAGTACTTC
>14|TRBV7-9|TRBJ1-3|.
CASSPDRRGNTIYF
TGTGCCAGCAGCCCAGACAGGCGTGGAAACACCATATATTTT
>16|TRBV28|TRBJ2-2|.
CASSSPGDSTTGELFF
TGTGCCAGCAGTTCGCCGGGGGACTCTACGACCGGGGAGCTGTTTTTT
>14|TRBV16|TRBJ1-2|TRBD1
CASRTPGGTVGYTF
TGTGCCAGCCGAACCCCAGGAGGGACAGTAGGCTACACCTTC
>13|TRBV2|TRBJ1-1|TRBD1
CASSQGAETEAFF
TGTGCCAGCTCACAGGGGGCAGAGACTGAAGCTTTCTTT
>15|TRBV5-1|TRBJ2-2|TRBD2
CASSLLAGEAGELFF
TGCGCCAGCAGCTTATTAGCGGGAGAAGCCGGGGAGCTGTTTTTT
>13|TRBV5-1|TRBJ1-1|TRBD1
CASSLRTGAEAFF
TGCGCCAGCAGCCTACGGACAGGGGCTGAAGCTTTCTTT
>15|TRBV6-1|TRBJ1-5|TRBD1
CASIQGEYRNQPQHF
TGTGCCAGCATCCAGGGGGAGTATCGCAATCAGCCCCAGCATTTT
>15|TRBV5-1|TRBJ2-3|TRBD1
CASSWRQGATDTQYF
TGCGCCAGCAGCTGGCGACAGGGTGCCACAGATACGCAGTATTTT
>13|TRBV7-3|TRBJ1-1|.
CASSYGRDTEAFF
TGTGCCAGCAGCTACGGGAGAGACACTGAAGCTTTCTTT
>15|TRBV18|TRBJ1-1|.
CASSSESGENTEAFF
TGTGCCAGCTCATCTGAGTCGGGAGAAAACACTGAAGCTTTCTTT
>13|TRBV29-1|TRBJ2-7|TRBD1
CSVGSGQSYEQYF
TGCAGCGTTGGTTCGGGACAGTCCTACGAGCAGTACTTC
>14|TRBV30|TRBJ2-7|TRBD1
CAWAAGTGAYEQYF
TGTGCCTGGGCAGCCGGGACAGGGGCTTACGAGCAGTACTTC
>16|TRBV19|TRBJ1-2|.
CASSQDSYRTYYGYTF
TGTGCCAGTAGCCAAGACAGTTACCGTACCTACTATGGCTACACCTTC
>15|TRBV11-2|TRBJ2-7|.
CASSLDGLPPYEQYF
TGTGCCAGCAGCTTAGATGGGCTACCCCCCTACGAGCAGTACTTC
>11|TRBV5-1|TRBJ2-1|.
CASSLGGAWFF
TGCGCCAGCAGCTTGGGAGGAGCGTGGTTCTTC
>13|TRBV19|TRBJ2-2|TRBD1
CASSGQGAGELFF
TGTGCCAGTTCGGGACAGGGGGCCGGGGAGCTGTTTTTT
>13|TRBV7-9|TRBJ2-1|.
CASSFGGSDEQFF
TGTGCCAGCAGCTTCGGGGGTTCCGATGAGCAGTTCTTC
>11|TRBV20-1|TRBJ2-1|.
CSAGPQDTQFF
TGCAGTGCTGGCCCTCAGGATACGCAGTTCTTC
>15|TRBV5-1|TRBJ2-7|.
CASSWTAGGVYEQYF
TGCGCCAGCAGCTGGACGGCGGGTGGCGTCTACGAGCAGTACTTC
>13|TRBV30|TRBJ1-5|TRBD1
CAWSTDRGQPQHF
TGTGCCTGGAGTACCGACAGGGGTCAGCCCCAGCATTTT
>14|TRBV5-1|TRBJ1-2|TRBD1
CASSRTGEEYGYTF
TGCGCCAGCAGCCGGACAGGGGAGGAATATGGCTACACCTTC
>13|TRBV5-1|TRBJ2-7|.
CASSLQGNYEQYF
TGCGCCAGCAGCCTCCAGGGGAACTACGAGCAGTACTTC
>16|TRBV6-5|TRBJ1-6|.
CASSYSYSPNNSPLHF
TGTGCCAGCAGTTACTCGTACAGCCCAAATAATTCACCCCTCCACTTT
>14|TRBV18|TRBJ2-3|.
CASSPTENTDTQYF
TGTGCCAGCTCACCAACAGAAAATACAGATACGCAGTATTTT
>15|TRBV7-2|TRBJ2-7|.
CASSLELVKNYEQYF
TGTGCCAGCAGCTTAGAACTAGTAAAAAACTACGAGCAGTACTTC
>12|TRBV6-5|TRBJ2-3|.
CASSLTRDTQYF
TGTGCCAGCAGTCTGACTCGGGATACGCAGTATTTT
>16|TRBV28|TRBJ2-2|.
CASSSHQQGNTGELFF
TGTGCCAGCAGCTCACACCAACAGGGGAACACCGGGGAGCTGTTTTTT
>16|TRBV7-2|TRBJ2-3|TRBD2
CASSARRTSSTDTQYF
TGTGCCAGCAGCGCCCGGCGGACTAGTTCCACAGATACGCAGTATTTT
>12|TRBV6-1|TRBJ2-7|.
CASRREVSEQYF
TGTGCCTCCCGGAGGGAGGTGAGCGAGCAGTACTTC